The rows below give T cell receptor beta chains drawn from one sample of a study of regulatory T cells in long-lasting Graves disease. TCRdb reprocessed the multiplex PCR reads with MiXCR, giving one entry per CDR3 protein. The profile shows 530,000 or so distinct CDR3 sequences, roughly 14% of them singletons. These sequences were also reported in another study, on T cells in Graves' hyperthyroidism and ophthalmopathy.

Sequenced here: peripheral blood mononuclear cells (PBMCs), sampled at new diagnosis, from a patient treated with antithyroid drugs. The receptors stem from a man younger than 40 with Graves disease. Both conserved end residues are part of each CDR3. Fields, in order: J gene, clone size, D gene, V gene, CDR3 protein, CDR3 DNA. The D gene is left open where the match is weak. The size entry is marked missing in some rows and otherwise reads once, few, many or a size class.

j_gene: TRBJ2-2; abundance: many; d_gene: -; v_gene: TRBV11-2; CDR3aa: CASSFTSPTGELFF; CDR3nt: TGTGCCAGCAGCTTTACGTCTCCAACCGGGGAGCTGTTTTTT
j_gene: TRBJ2-7; abundance: -; d_gene: -; v_gene: TRBV25-1; CDR3aa: CASSEPGLSYEQYF; CDR3nt: TGTGCCAGCAGTGAACCCGGGCTCTCCTACGAGCAGTACTTC
j_gene: TRBJ2-5; abundance: many; d_gene: -; v_gene: TRBV27; CDR3aa: CASSREDQETQYF; CDR3nt: TGTGCCAGCAGTCGCGAGGACCAGGAGACCCAGTACTTC
j_gene: TRBJ2-7; abundance: once; d_gene: -; v_gene: TRBV7-9; CDR3aa: CASSQVVCEQYF; CDR3nt: TGTGCCAGCAGCCAAGTAGTCTGCGAGCAGTACTTC
j_gene: TRBJ2-1; abundance: many; d_gene: TRBD2; v_gene: TRBV24-1; CDR3aa: CATSGVTSGRDNEQFF; CDR3nt: TGTGCCACCAGTGGTGTGACTAGCGGGAGGGACAATGAGCAGTTCTTC
j_gene: TRBJ1-2; abundance: -; d_gene: TRBD1; v_gene: TRBV6-5; CDR3aa: CASSSPRDSNYGYTF; CDR3nt: TGTGCCAGCAGTTCCCCCCGGGACAGCAACTATGGCTACACCTTC
j_gene: TRBJ1-2; abundance: many; d_gene: -; v_gene: TRBV2; CDR3aa: CASAKEEEYGYTF; CDR3nt: TGTGCCAGCGCTAAGGAGGAAGAATATGGCTACACCTTC
j_gene: TRBJ1-4; abundance: few; d_gene: -; v_gene: TRBV20-1; CDR3aa: CSASPRGFPNEKLFF; CDR3nt: TGCAGTGCTAGCCCCCGGGGGTTCCCTAATGAAAAACTGTTTTTT
j_gene: TRBJ2-7; abundance: many; d_gene: -; v_gene: TRBV29-1; CDR3aa: CSVVATGTAEQYF; CDR3nt: TGCAGCGTTGTTGCGACGGGGACCGCCGAGCAGTACTTC
j_gene: TRBJ1-2; abundance: -; d_gene: TRBD1; v_gene: TRBV20-1; CDR3aa: CSAVGRDRGLDGYTF; CDR3nt: TGCAGTGCTGTTGGAAGGGACAGGGGGTTGGATGGCTACACCTTC
j_gene: TRBJ1-2; abundance: -; d_gene: TRBD1; v_gene: TRBV24-1; CDR3aa: CATSPGQDYGYTF; CDR3nt: TGTGCCACCTCACCGGGACAGGACTATGGCTACACCTTC
j_gene: TRBJ2-1; abundance: many; d_gene: TRBD2; v_gene: TRBV9; CDR3aa: CASSGGRTRWDEQFF; CDR3nt: TGTGCCAGCAGCGGGGGTAGGACTAGGTGGGATGAGCAGTTCTTC
j_gene: TRBJ1-1; abundance: many; d_gene: -; v_gene: TRBV29-1; CDR3aa: CSGERMNTEAFF; CDR3nt: TGCAGCGGGGAGAGGATGAACACTGAAGCTTTCTTT
j_gene: TRBJ2-1; abundance: few; d_gene: TRBD2; v_gene: TRBV19; CDR3aa: CASTSWGGLGDEQFF; CDR3nt: TGTGCCAGTACCTCTTGGGGGGGACTCGGAGATGAGCAGTTCTTC
j_gene: TRBJ2-7; abundance: many; d_gene: TRBD1; v_gene: TRBV2; CDR3aa: CASRSRPRGQVLNEQYF; CDR3nt: TGTGCCAGCAGGAGCCGCCCCAGGGGACAGGTATTGAACGAGCAGTACTTC
j_gene: TRBJ1-1; abundance: few; d_gene: -; v_gene: TRBV30; CDR3aa: CAWSAGRNTEAFF; CDR3nt: TGTGCCTGGAGTGCCGGACGGAACACTGAAGCTTTCTTT
j_gene: TRBJ2-7; abundance: many; d_gene: -; v_gene: TRBV12-3/TRBV12-4; CDR3aa: CASSYEHWYEQYF; CDR3nt: TGTGCCAGCAGTTATGAACACTGGTACGAGCAGTACTTC
j_gene: TRBJ2-3; abundance: few; d_gene: TRBD2; v_gene: TRBV7-9; CDR3aa: CASSLALDRIAGAPDTQYF; CDR3nt: TGTGCCAGCAGCTTAGCCCTAGACAGGATAGCGGGAGCCCCAGATACGCAGTATTTT
j_gene: TRBJ2-4; abundance: many; d_gene: -; v_gene: TRBV12-3/TRBV12-4; CDR3aa: CASSLGGRNIQYF; CDR3nt: TGTGCCAGCAGTTTAGGGGGCAGAAACATTCAGTACTTC
j_gene: TRBJ1-4; abundance: few; d_gene: -; v_gene: TRBV24-1; CDR3aa: CATSEDGLGEKLFF; CDR3nt: TGTGCCACCAGTGAAGACGGGCTCGGTGAAAAACTGTTTTTT
j_gene: TRBJ1-5; abundance: few; d_gene: -; v_gene: TRBV10-3; CDR3aa: CAISDYRVPNQPQHF; CDR3nt: TGTGCCATCAGTGATTACAGGGTCCCCAATCAGCCCCAGCATTTT
j_gene: TRBJ2-3; abundance: many; d_gene: -; v_gene: TRBV24-1; CDR3aa: CAIQGQAPTDTQYF; CDR3nt: TGTGCCATCCAGGGTCAGGCGCCCACAGATACGCAGTATTTT
j_gene: TRBJ1-2; abundance: few; d_gene: -; v_gene: TRBV6-2/TRBV6-3; CDR3aa: CASSMGTFYGYGYTF; CDR3nt: TGTGCCAGCAGTATGGGGACTTTTTACGGGTATGGCTACACCTTC
j_gene: TRBJ2-1; abundance: many; d_gene: TRBD1; v_gene: TRBV5-5; CDR3aa: CASSRGPGQGANEQFF; CDR3nt: TGTGCCAGCAGCAGGGGCCCGGGACAGGGTGCAAATGAGCAGTTCTTC
j_gene: TRBJ1-1; abundance: many; d_gene: -; v_gene: TRBV10-2; CDR3aa: CASMWTENTEAFF; CDR3nt: TGCGCCAGCATGTGGACAGAGAACACTGAAGCTTTCTTT
j_gene: TRBJ2-7; abundance: few; d_gene: TRBD1; v_gene: TRBV9; CDR3aa: CASSAGQGAREQYF; CDR3nt: TGTGCCAGCAGCGCGGGACAGGGGGCGCGGGAGCAGTACTTC
j_gene: TRBJ2-1; abundance: many; d_gene: TRBD2; v_gene: TRBV5-1; CDR3aa: CASSLAPLASSSYNEQFF; CDR3nt: TGCGCCAGCAGCTTGGCCCCACTAGCGTCTAGCTCCTACAATGAGCAGTTCTTC
j_gene: TRBJ2-5; abundance: -; d_gene: TRBD2; v_gene: TRBV19; CDR3aa: CASSIIGSGLQETQYF; CDR3nt: TGTGCCAGTAGTATTATCGGTAGCGGGCTACAAGAGACCCAGTACTTC
j_gene: TRBJ2-3; abundance: -; d_gene: -; v_gene: TRBV11-2; CDR3aa: CASRPLRAPDTQYF; CDR3nt: TGTGCCAGCAGACCGCTGAGGGCTCCAGATACGCAGTATTTT
j_gene: TRBJ2-4; abundance: few; d_gene: -; v_gene: TRBV7-9; CDR3aa: CASSFTAEGIQYF; CDR3nt: TGTGCCAGCAGCTTTACCGCCGAAGGGATTCAGTACTTC
j_gene: TRBJ2-5; abundance: many; d_gene: TRBD1; v_gene: TRBV6-2/TRBV6-3; CDR3aa: CASSYSQGRRETQYF; CDR3nt: TGTGCCAGCAGTTACTCACAGGGGAGACGCGAGACCCAGTACTTC
j_gene: TRBJ2-7; abundance: -; d_gene: TRBD2; v_gene: TRBV29-1; CDR3aa: CSVDSSGSYEQYF; CDR3nt: TGCAGCGTTGATTCTAGCGGGAGTTACGAGCAGTACTTC
j_gene: TRBJ1-5; abundance: many; d_gene: -; v_gene: TRBV2; CDR3aa: CASSVGQPQHF; CDR3nt: TGTGCCAGCAGTGTGGGTCAGCCCCAGCATTTT
j_gene: TRBJ1-1; abundance: few; d_gene: -; v_gene: TRBV18; CDR3aa: CASSPPWTAGNTEAFF; CDR3nt: TGTGCCAGCTCCCCACCCTGGACAGCAGGAAACACTGAAGCTTTCTTT
j_gene: TRBJ1-3; abundance: many; d_gene: -; v_gene: TRBV15; CDR3aa: CATSPPISGNTIYF; CDR3nt: TGTGCCACCAGCCCCCCAATCTCTGGAAACACCATATATTTT
j_gene: TRBJ1-2; abundance: many; d_gene: TRBD1; v_gene: TRBV11-2; CDR3aa: CASSNRDSGRTF; CDR3nt: TGTGCCAGCAGCAACCGGGACAGTGGGCGTACCTTC
j_gene: TRBJ2-5; abundance: many; d_gene: TRBD1; v_gene: TRBV5-1; CDR3aa: CASSSGTGEETQYF; CDR3nt: TGCGCCAGCAGCTCAGGGACAGGGGAAGAGACCCAGTACTTC
j_gene: TRBJ2-7; abundance: many; d_gene: -; v_gene: TRBV27; CDR3aa: CASSYSRGDYEQYF; CDR3nt: TGTGCCAGCAGTTACTCAAGGGGGGACTACGAGCAGTACTTC
j_gene: TRBJ1-2; abundance: -; d_gene: -; v_gene: TRBV10-3; CDR3aa: CAINDPGMNYGYTF; CDR3nt: TGTGCCATCAATGATCCAGGGATGAACTATGGCTACACCTTC
j_gene: TRBJ1-5; abundance: many; d_gene: TRBD1; v_gene: TRBV12-3/TRBV12-4; CDR3aa: CASSSGQTYQPQHF; CDR3nt: TGTGCCAGCAGTTCGGGACAGACTTATCAGCCCCAGCATTTT
j_gene: TRBJ2-1; abundance: many; d_gene: TRBD2; v_gene: TRBV20-1; CDR3aa: CSALKGGRNGGEQFF; CDR3nt: TGCAGTGCTTTGAAGGGAGGGAGGAATGGAGGAGAGCAGTTCTTC
j_gene: TRBJ1-6; abundance: many; d_gene: -; v_gene: TRBV20-1; CDR3aa: CSARMGFNSPLHF; CDR3nt: TGCAGTGCTAGAATGGGTTTCAATTCACCCCTCCACTTT
j_gene: TRBJ2-7; abundance: many; d_gene: -; v_gene: TRBV2; CDR3aa: CASHSELYEQYF; CDR3nt: TGTGCCAGCCACAGTGAACTCTACGAGCAGTACTTC